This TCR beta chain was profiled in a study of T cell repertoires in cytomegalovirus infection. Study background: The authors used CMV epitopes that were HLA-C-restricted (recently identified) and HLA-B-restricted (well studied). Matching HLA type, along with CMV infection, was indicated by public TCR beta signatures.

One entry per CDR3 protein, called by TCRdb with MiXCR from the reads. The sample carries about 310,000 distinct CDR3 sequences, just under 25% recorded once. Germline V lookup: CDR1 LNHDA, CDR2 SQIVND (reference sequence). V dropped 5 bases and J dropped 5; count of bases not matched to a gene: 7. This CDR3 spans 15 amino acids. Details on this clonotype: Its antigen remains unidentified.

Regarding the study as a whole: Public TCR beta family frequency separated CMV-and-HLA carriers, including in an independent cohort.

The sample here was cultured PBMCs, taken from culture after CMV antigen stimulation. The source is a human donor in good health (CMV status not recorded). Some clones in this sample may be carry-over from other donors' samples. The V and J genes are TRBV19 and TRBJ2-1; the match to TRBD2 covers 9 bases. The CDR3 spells CASSWTSSGNNEQFF. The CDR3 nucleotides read TGTGCCAGTAGTTGGACGTCTAGCGGGAACAATGAGCAGTTCTTC. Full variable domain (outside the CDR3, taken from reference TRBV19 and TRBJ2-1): DGGITQSPKYLFRKEGQNVTLSCEQNLNHDAMYWYRQDPGQGLRLIYYSQIVNDFQKGDIAEGYSVSREKKESFPLTVTSAQKNPTAFYLCASSWTSSGNNEQFFGPGTRLTVL.